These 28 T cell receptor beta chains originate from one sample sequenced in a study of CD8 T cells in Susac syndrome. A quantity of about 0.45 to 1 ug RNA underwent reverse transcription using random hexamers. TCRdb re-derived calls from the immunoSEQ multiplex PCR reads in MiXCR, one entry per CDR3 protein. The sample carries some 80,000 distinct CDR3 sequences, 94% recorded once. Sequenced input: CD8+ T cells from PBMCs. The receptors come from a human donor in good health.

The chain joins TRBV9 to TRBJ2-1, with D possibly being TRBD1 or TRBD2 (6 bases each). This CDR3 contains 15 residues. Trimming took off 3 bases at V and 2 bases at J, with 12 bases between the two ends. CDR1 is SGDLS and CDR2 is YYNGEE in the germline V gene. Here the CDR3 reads CASSEEGGTYNEQFF. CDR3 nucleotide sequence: TGTGCCAGCAGCGAAGAGGGGGGAACCTACAATGAGCAGTTCTTC.

For the CDR3, the DNA is TGTGCCAGCAGCTTATTCGGCGGGGGGGCGAATGAGCAGTTCTTC. It translates to CASSLFGGGANEQFF. This chain uses TRBV7-2 with TRBJ2-1; 9 bases fit TRBD2. The V gene's germline CDR1 is SGHTA and CDR2 FQGNSA. V dropped 2 bases and J dropped 7; count of bases not matched to a gene: 6. This CDR3 spans 15 amino acids.

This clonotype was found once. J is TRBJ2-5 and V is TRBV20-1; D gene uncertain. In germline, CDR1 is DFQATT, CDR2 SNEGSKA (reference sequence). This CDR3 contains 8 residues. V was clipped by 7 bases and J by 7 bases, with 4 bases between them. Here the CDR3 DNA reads TGCAGTGTGGGGACCCAGTACTTC. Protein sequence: CSVGTQYF.

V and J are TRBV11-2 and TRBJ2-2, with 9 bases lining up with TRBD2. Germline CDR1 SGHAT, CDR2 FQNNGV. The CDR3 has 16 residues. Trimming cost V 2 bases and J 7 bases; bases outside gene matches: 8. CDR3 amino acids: CASSLLAGGPNGELFF. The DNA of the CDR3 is TGTGCCAGCAGCTTACTGGCGGGGGGGCCCAACGGGGAGCTGTTTTTT.

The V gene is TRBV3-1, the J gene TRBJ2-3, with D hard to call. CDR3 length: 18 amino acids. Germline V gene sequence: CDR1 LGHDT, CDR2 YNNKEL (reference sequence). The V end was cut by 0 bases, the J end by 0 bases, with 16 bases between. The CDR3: CASSQDPRKTLSTDTQYF. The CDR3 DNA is TGTGCCAGCAGCCAAGATCCCCGAAAGACCCTTAGCACAGATACGCAGTATTTT.

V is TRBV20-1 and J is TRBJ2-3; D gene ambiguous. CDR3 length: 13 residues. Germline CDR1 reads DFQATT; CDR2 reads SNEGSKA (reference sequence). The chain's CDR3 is CKGASPSTDTQYF. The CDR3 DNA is TGCAAGGGTGCCTCGCCTAGCACAGATACGCAGTATTTT.

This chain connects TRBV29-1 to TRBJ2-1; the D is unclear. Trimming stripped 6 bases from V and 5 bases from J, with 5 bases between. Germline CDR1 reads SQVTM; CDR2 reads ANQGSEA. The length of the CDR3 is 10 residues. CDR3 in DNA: TGCAGCGTGGGCGACAATGAGCAGTTCTTC. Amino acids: CSVGDNEQFF.

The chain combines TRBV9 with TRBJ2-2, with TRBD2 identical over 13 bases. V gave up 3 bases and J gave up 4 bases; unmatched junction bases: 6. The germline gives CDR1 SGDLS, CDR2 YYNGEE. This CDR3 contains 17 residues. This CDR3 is CASSARLAGGPTGELFF. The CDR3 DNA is TGTGCCAGCAGCGCCAGACTAGCGGGAGGCCCCACCGGGGAGCTGTTTTTT.

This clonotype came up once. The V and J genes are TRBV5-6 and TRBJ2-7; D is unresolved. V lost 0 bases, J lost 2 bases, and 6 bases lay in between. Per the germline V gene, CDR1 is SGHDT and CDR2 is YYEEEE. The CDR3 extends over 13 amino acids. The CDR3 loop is CASSLGGTYEQYF. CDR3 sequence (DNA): TGTGCCAGCAGCTTGGGGGGAACCTACGAGCAGTACTTC.

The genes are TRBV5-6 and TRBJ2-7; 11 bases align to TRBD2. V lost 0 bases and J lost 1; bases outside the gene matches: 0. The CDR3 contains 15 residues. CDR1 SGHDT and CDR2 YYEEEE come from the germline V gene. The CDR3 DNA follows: TGTGCCAGCAGCTTGGGGACTAGCGGGTCCTACGAGCAGTACGTC. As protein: CASSLGTSGSYEQYV.

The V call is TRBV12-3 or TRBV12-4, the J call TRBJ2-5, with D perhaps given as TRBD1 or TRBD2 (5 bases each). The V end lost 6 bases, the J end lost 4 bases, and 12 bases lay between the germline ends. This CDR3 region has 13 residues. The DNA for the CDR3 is TGTGCCAGCAGGCCGCCGGGGCGAGAGACCCAGTACTTC. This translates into CASRPPGRETQYF.

The CDR3 reads CSGRTSRTGELFF. For the CDR3, the DNA is TGCAGCGGTCGGACTAGCAGGACCGGGGAGCTGTTTTTT. The V gene is TRBV29-1, the J gene TRBJ2-2; 8 bases line up with TRBD2. CDR3 length equals 13 residues. Germline-derived CDR1 and CDR2 are SQVTM and ANQGSEA. V lost 7 bases to trimming and J lost 5 bases; unmatched junction nucleotides: 6.

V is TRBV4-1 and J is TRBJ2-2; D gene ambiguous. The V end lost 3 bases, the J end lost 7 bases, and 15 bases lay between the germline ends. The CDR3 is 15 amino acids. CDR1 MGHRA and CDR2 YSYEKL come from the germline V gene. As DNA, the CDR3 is TGCGCCAGCAGCCAGTTCCTGGGCCAAGACGGGGAGCTGTTTTTT. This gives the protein CASSQFLGQDGELFF.

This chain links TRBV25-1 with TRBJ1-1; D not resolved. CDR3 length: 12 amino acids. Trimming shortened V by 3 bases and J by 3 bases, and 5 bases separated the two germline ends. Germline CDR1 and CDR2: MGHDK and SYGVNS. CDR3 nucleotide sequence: TGTGCCAGCAGTGAGTGGGACACTGAAGCTTTCTTT. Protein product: CASSEWDTEAFF.

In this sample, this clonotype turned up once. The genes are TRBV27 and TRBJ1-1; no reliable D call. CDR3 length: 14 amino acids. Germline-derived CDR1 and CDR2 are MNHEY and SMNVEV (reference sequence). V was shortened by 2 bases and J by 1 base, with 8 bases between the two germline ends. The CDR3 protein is CASSLRERNTEAFF. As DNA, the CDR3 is TGTGCCAGCAGTTTACGGGAAAGGAACACTGAAGCTTTCTTT.

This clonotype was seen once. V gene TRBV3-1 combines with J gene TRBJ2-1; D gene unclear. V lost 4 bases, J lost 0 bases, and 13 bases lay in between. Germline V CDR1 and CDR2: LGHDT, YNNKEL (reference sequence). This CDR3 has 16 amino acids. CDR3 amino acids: CASSPYRGSSYNEQFF. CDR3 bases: TGTGCCAGCAGCCCCTATCGAGGAAGCTCCTACAATGAGCAGTTCTTC.

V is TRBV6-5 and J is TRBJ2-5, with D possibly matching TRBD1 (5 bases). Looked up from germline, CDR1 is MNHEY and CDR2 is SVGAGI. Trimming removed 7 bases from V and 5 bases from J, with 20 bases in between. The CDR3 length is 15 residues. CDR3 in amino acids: CASISEDIDGETQYF. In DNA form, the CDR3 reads TGTGCCAGCATTTCCGAGGACATCGATGGGGAGACCCAGTACTTC.

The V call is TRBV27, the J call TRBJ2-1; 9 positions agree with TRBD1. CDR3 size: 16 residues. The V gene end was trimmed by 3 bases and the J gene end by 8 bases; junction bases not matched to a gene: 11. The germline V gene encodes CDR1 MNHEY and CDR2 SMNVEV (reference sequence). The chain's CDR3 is CASSLSGTGKGDEQFF. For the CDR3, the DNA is TGTGCCAGCAGTTTGTCCGGGACAGGGAAGGGGGATGAGCAGTTCTTC.

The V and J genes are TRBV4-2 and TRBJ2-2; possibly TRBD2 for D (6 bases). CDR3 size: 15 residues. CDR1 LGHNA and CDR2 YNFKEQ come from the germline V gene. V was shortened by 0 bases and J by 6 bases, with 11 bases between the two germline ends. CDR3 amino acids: CASSQDGTGAGELFF. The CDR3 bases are TGTGCCAGCAGCCAAGATGGGACGGGAGCCGGGGAGCTGTTTTTT.

CDR3 nucleotide sequence: TGTGCCACCAGCAGATTTAGGGCTGGAAGACAGGGTCTGAGGGAGCAGTACTTC. It is translated as CATSRFRAGRQGLREQYF. This chain uses TRBV15 with TRBJ2-7; 7 positions match TRBD1. Looked up from germline, CDR1 is LNHNV and CDR2 is YYDKDF (reference sequence). The J segment lost 7 bases and the V segment lost 2 bases, leaving 20 bases of the junction unmatched. The CDR3 has 18 residues.

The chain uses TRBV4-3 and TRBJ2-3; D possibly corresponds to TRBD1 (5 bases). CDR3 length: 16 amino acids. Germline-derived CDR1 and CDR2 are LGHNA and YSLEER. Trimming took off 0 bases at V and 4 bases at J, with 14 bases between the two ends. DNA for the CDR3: TGCGCCAGCAGCCAAGAGCCGCCAGGGTGGGCAGATACGCAGTATTTT. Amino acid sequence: CASSQEPPGWADTQYF.

CDR3 bases: TGCAGTGCCTTTGACCGTTATCGGGGCTACACCTTC. It translates to CSAFDRYRGYTF. This chain joins TRBV20-1 and TRBJ1-2; D call uncertain. The CDR3 spans 12 residues. V lost 6 bases, J lost 8 bases, and 16 bases lay in between. Germline V gene data show CDR1 as DFQATT and CDR2 as SNEGSKA (reference sequence).

CDR3 loop: CASSLGLRVGRTEAFF. CDR3 DNA: TGTGCCAGCAGCTTAGGCCTGCGGGTAGGGCGGACTGAAGCTTTCTTT. The rearrangement links TRBV13 to TRBJ1-1, with D unresolved. The germline V and J ends were trimmed by 0 bases and 5 bases, with 16 bases remaining between them. Germline V gene sequence: CDR1 PRHDT, CDR2 FYEKMQ (reference sequence). This CDR3 is 16 amino acids long.

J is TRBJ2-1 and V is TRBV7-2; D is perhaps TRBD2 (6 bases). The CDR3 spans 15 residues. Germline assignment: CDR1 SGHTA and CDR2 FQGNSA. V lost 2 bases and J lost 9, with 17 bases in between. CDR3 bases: TGTGCCAGCAGCTTAAGTCCGGGAGCATACGGTGAGCAGTTCTTC. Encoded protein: CASSLSPGAYGEQFF.

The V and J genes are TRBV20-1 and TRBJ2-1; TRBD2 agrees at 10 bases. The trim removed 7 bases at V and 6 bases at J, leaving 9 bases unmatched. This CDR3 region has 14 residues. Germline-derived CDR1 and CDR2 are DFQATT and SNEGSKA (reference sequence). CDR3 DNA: TGCAGTGGAAAGAGCGGGGGGGCCCGCAATGAGCAGTTCTTC. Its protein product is CSGKSGGARNEQFF.

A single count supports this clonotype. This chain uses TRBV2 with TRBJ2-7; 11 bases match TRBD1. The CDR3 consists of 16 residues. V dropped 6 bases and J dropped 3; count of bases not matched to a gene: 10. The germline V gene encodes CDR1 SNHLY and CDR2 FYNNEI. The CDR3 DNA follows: TGTGCCAGCAGCCACCCAGGACAGGGGGCGGTCTACGAGCAGTACTTC. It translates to CASSHPGQGAVYEQYF.

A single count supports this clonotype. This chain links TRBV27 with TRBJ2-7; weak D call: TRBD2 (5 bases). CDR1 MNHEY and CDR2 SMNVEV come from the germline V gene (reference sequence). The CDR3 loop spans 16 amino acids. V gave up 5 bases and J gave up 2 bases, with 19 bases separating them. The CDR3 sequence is CASSPERDVFTYEQYV. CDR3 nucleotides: TGTGCCAGCAGTCCCGAGAGGGATGTCTTCACCTACGAGCAGTACGTC.

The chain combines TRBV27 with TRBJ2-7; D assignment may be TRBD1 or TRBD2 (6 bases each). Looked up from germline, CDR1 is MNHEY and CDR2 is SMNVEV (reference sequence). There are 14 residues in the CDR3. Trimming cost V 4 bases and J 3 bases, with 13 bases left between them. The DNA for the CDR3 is TGTGCCAGCAGTTGGGCGAGGGGGGACTACGAGCAGTACTTC. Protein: CASSWARGDYEQYF.